One and the same sample provided the 10 T cell receptor beta chains below, sequenced in a study of glioma-infiltrating T cells. The iRepertoire nested amplicon-rescue multiplex PCR amplified TCR alpha and beta CDR3s from RNA. TCRdb redid the calling of the multiplex PCR reads with MiXCR, one entry per CDR3 protein. The sample contains roughly 40,000 distinct CDR3 sequences, more than 20% of which appear only once. What was sequenced was glioma tissue, nonneoplastic brain tissue, or PBMCs (not recorded which). These receptors were taken from a human donor with low-grade glioma or glioblastoma, undergoing nonglioma brain surgery, or in good health (not recorded which).

This clonotype was counted at least ten times. The chain is built from TRBV5-1 and TRBJ1-5; TRBD1 is a possible D gene (5 bases). The CDR3 covers 15 residues. Germline CDR1 reads SGHRS; CDR2 reads YFSETQ. The ends were cut back, 0 bases at V and 8 bases at J, with 15 bases in the middle. The DNA for the CDR3 is TGCGCCAGCAGCTTGGCGGCAGGGTCAAGCAAGCCCCAGCATTTT. Translated: CASSLAAGSSKPQHF.

Comment on this clonotype: A much larger clone differs by one base, so this may be a read error. The rearrangement joins TRBV3-1 to TRBJ1-1; a possible D gene is TRBD1 (6 bases). Germline values: CDR1 LGHDT, CDR2 YNNKEL (reference sequence). This CDR3 has 12 amino acids. CDR3: CASTGEWTEDFF. The CDR3 bases are TGTGCCAGCACAGGGGAATGGACTGAAGATTTCTTT.

This clonotype has ten or more counts. The chain uses TRBV28 and TRBJ2-3, with 8 bases identical to TRBD2. Trimming at V came to 11 bases and at J to 0 bases, leaving 13 bases not matched to a gene. Germline V gene lookup returns CDR1 MDHEN and CDR2 SYDVKM. The CDR3 runs 16 residues. The CDR3 here is CALRAGGLTSTDTQYF. The CDR3 nucleotides read TGTGCCCTAAGGGCGGGGGGCCTCACTAGCACAGATACGCAGTATTTT.

In this sample, this clonotype turned up many times. The J gene is TRBJ2-7, the V gene TRBV7-9, with 7 bases identical to TRBD1. The germline gives CDR1 SEHNR, CDR2 FQNEAQ (reference sequence). The CDR3 runs 13 residues. V shed 3 bases, J shed 4 bases, and the junction held 3 bases outside the gene matches. CDR3: CASSLDRTYEQYF. The CDR3, as DNA: TGTGCCAGCAGCTTGGACAGGACATACGAGCAGTACTTC.

This clonotype was seen repeatedly, ten times or more. The V and J genes are TRBV2 and TRBJ2-2; D might be TRBD2 (6 bases). CDR1 SNHLY and CDR2 FYNNEI come from the germline V gene. V dropped 5 bases and J dropped 2 bases, with 12 bases sitting between them. The CDR3 length is 15 residues. The CDR3 DNA sequence: TGTGCCAGCAGTTGGGACTTTATTAACACCGGGGAGCTGTTTTTT. Amino acid sequence: CASSWDFINTGELFF.

This clonotype has just a few counts. The chain links TRBV19 to TRBJ2-1, with 8 nucleotides matching TRBD1. CDR3 length equals 16 residues. Trimming took 0 bases from V and 5 from J; bases not matched to a gene: 6. The germline V gene has CDR1 LNHDA and CDR2 SQIVND (reference sequence). CDR3 sequence (DNA): TGTGCCAGTAGTATAGATACGACAGGGGACCACAATGAGCAGTTCTTC. It encodes CASSIDTTGDHNEQFF.

This clonotype rates as medium-sized. The chain recombines TRBV6-1 with TRBJ1-5; weak D call: TRBD1 (5 bases). V was shortened by 5 bases and J by 0 bases, with 14 bases between the two germline ends. From germline, CDR1 is MNHNS and CDR2 SASEGT. The length of the CDR3 is 16 residues. The CDR3 loop reads CASSNRQQYSNQPQHF. The CDR3 region has the DNA TGTGCCAGCAGTAACAGACAGCAATATAGCAATCAGCCCCAGCATTTT.

This sequence joins TRBV11-2 and TRBJ2-7; no firm D call. Per the germline V gene, CDR1 is SGHAT and CDR2 is FQNNGV. CDR3 size: 12 residues. The CDR3 loop is CASSLGLYGQYV. As DNA, the CDR3 is TGTGCCAGCAGCTTAGGCCTCTACGGGCAGTACGTC.

This clonotype was recorded at least ten times. This chain uses TRBV20-1 with TRBJ2-2; D is uncertain. Trimming removed 3 bases at V and 5 bases at J, with 4 bases between. Per germline, CDR1 DFQATT and CDR2 SNEGSKA (reference sequence). The CDR3 sequence is 11 residues long. CDR3 amino acids: CSASPTGELFF. The CDR3 nucleotides are TGCAGTGCTAGCCCTACCGGGGAGCTGTTTTTT.

The gene calls are TRBV6-5 and TRBJ2-7; 13 positions match TRBD2. CDR1 is MNHEY, CDR2 SVGAGI, per germline. Trimming at V came to 0 bases and at J to 8 bases, leaving 7 bases not matched to a gene. CDR3 size: 16 residues. This CDR3 is CASSYSTSGGLYKQYF. CDR3 sequence (DNA): TGTGCCAGCAGTTACTCGACTAGCGGGGGGCTGTACAAGCAGTACTTC.